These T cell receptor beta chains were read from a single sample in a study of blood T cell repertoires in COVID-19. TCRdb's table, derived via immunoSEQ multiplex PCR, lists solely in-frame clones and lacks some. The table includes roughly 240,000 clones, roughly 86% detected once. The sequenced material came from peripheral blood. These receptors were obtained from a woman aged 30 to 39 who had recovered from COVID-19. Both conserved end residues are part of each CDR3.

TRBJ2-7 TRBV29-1 CSVGGRASYEQYF
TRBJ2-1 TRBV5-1 CASSTMTANEQFF
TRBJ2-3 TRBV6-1 CASSDLGTRTDTQYF
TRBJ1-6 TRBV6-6 CASSLGGAYYNSPLHF
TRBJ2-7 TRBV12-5 CASAGDRSSEQYF
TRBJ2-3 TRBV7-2 CASAIGGSSDTQYF
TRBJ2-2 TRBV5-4 CASSKGDWDTGELFF
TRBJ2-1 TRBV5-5 CASSLVGQGKVAEQFF
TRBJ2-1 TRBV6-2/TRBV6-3 CASSRPQGGGDNEQFF
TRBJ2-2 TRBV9 CASSVGGLAGVFAGELFF
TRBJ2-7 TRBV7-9 CASSLSVEDEQYF
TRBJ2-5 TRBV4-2 CASSRRLAGLEETQYF
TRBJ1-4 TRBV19 CASSTAERRGEKLFF
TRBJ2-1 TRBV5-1 CASSLMGGSYNEQFF
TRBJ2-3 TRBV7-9 CASSLGSGVTDTQYF
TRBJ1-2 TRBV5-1 CASSLTGLDRSYYGYTF